This is a list of T cell receptor beta chains from one sample in a study of early T cells in non-severe SARS-CoV-2 infection. Using its own MiXCR run on the 5' RACE reads, TCRdb lists one record per CDR3 protein. The table includes just over 95,000 distinct CDR3 sequences, approximately 10% detected once. Sample: whole blood. Receptors originate from an adult who was a healthcare worker with PCR-confirmed SARS-CoV-2 infection or an uninfected control (not recorded which). The CDR3 runs from the conserved cysteine through the conserved F or W. D genes are given only for firm matches. Size tells how often a clone was seen (once, few, many) or the class of an expanded clone, and some rows leave it out.

v_gene	d_gene	abundance	j_gene	CDR3aa	CDR3nt
TRBV12-3/TRBV12-4	NA	many	TRBJ1-1	CASSLSVANTEAFF	TGTGCCAGCAGTCTCTCCGTGGCGAACACTGAAGCTTTCTTT
TRBV11-1	TRBD1	NA	TRBJ1-1	CASSPEGGQANTEAFF	TGTGCCAGCAGCCCGGAGGGGGGACAGGCGAACACTGAAGCTTTCTTT
TRBV3-1	TRBD2	few	TRBJ2-7	CASSQELAGVYEQYF	TGTGCCAGCAGCCAAGAACTAGCGGGAGTGTACGAGCAGTACTTC
TRBV6-1	NA	NA	TRBJ1-1	CASIRHPEAPEAFF	TGTGCCAGCATCCGACATCCGGAGGCCCCGGAAGCTTTCTTT
TRBV20-1	NA	many	TRBJ2-5	CSARDSRAPQETQYF	TGCAGTGCTAGAGATTCCCGGGCCCCTCAAGAGACCCAGTACTTC
TRBV5-1	NA	few	TRBJ2-7	CASSPASGSTYEQYF	TGCGCCAGCAGCCCCGCAAGCGGGTCCACCTACGAGCAGTACTTC
TRBV28	NA	NA	TRBJ2-7	CASRKGFSYEQYF	TGTGCCAGCAGGAAGGGGTTCAGCTACGAGCAGTACTTC
TRBV9	NA	NA	TRBJ2-3	CASSVAASTDTQYF	TGTGCCAGCAGCGTAGCGGCGAGCACAGATACGCAGTATTTT
TRBV20-1	NA	NA	TRBJ1-1	CSARPGGEEAFF	TGCAGTGCTAGGCCGGGGGGGGAAGAAGCTTTCTTT
TRBV3-1	TRBD2	few	TRBJ2-2	CASSQGLLARAGELFF	TGTGCCAGCAGCCAAGGTCTACTAGCGCGAGCCGGGGAGCTGTTTTTT
TRBV4-1	NA	few	TRBJ1-4	CASSQDGGTNEKLFF	TGCGCCAGCAGCCAAGATGGGGGAACTAATGAAAAACTGTTTTTT
TRBV2	TRBD2	NA	TRBJ2-1	CASSPLRGRAGYNEQFF	TGTGCCAGCAGCCCCTTGAGAGGGAGGGCCGGGTACAATGAGCAGTTCTTC
TRBV12-3/TRBV12-4	TRBD1	many	TRBJ2-7	CASSFRDSYEQYF	TGTGCCAGCAGTTTCCGGGACAGCTACGAGCAGTACTTC
TRBV18	NA	many	TRBJ1-5	CASTGSNQPQHF	TGTGCCAGTACAGGGAGCAATCAGCCCCAGCATTTT
TRBV20-1	TRBD1	NA	TRBJ1-2	CSAVDRDYGYTF	TGCAGTGCCGTCGACAGGGACTATGGCTACACCTTC
TRBV20-1	NA	NA	TRBJ2-2	CSAERGLIKTGELFF	TGCAGTGCAGAGAGGGGGTTGATTAAAACCGGGGAGCTGTTTTTT
TRBV30	TRBD1	NA	TRBJ1-6	CAWEKSGQGSYNSPLHF	TGTGCCTGGGAGAAGAGCGGACAGGGGTCCTATAATTCACCCCTCCACTTT
TRBV7-9	NA	NA	TRBJ1-4	CASSPTTNEKLFF	TGTGCCAGCAGCCCTACAACTAATGAAAAACTGTTTTTT
TRBV11-1	NA	few	TRBJ1-1	CASLQGSEAFF	TGTGCCAGCCTACAGGGATCTGAAGCTTTCTTT